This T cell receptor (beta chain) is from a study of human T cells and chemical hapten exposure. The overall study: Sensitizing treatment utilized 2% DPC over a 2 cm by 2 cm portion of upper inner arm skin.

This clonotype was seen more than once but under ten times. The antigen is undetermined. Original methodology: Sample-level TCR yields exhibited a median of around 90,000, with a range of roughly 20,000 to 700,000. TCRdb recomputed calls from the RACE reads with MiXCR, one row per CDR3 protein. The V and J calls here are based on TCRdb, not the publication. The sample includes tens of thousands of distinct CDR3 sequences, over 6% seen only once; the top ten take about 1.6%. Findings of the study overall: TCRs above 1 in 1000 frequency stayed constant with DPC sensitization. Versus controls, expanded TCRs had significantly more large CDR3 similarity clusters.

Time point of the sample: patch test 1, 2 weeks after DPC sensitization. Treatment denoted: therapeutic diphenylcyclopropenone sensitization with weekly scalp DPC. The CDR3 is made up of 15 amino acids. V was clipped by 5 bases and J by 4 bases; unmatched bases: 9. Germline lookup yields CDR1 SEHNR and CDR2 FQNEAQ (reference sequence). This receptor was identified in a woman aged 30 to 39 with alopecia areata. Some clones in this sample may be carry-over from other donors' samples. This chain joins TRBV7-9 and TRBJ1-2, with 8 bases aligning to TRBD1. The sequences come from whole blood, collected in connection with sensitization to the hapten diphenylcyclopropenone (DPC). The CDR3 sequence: CASSIQGAPLYGYTF. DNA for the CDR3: TGTGCCAGCAGCATCCAGGGGGCGCCCCTCTATGGCTACACCTTC. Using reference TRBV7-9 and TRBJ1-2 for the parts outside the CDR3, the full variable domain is DTGVSQNPRHKITKRGQNVTFRCDPISEHNRLYWYRQTLGQGPEFLTYFQNEAQLEKSRLLSDRFSAERPKGSFSTLEIQRTEQGDSAMYLCASSIQGAPLYGYTFGSGTRLTVV.